This T cell receptor beta chain derives from a study of cytomegalovirus exposure and HLA in healthy donors. Findings of the study overall: In vitro work confirmed that three CMV-associated chains recognize CMV antigens.

Data came from immunoSEQ multiplex PCR; TCRdb stores just in-frame clones and leaves some out. Of 150,000 to 200,000 clones detected, more than 75% appear once; the ten largest clones hold roughly 1.6%. Regarding this clone: What it binds is unknown.

The J segment lost 3 bases and the V segment lost 4 bases, leaving 9 bases of the junction unmatched. This CDR3 spans 15 amino acids. The receptor comes from a woman aged 18 to 35 in good health and CMV-seronegative. V usage is TRBV5-3 and J usage is TRBJ1-2; TRBD1 matches 7 bases. TRBV5-3 belongs to the ORF category, with a function that is uncertain. The specimen sequenced was PBMCs. The CDR3 DNA is TGTGCCAGAAGCCAACGACAGGGTGGGGACTATGGCTACACCTTC. Protein: CARSQRQGGDYGYTF.